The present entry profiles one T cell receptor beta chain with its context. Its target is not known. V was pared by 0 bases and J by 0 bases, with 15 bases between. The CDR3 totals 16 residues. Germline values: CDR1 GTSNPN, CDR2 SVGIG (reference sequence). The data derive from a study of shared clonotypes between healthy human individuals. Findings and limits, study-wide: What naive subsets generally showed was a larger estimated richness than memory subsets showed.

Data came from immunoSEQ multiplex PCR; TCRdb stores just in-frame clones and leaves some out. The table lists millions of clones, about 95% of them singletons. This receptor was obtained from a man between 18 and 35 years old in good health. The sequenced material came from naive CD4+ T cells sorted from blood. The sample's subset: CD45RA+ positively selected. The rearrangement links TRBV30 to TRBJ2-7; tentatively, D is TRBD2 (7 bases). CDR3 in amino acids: CAWSVPEGGVSYEQYF. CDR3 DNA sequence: TGTGCCTGGAGTGTACCTGAGGGGGGGGTCTCCTACGAGCAGTACTTC.